The 10 T cell receptor beta chains below were found in one sample sequenced in a study of radiotherapy plus CTLA-4 blockade in lung cancer. Profiling relied on immunoSEQ multiplex PCR, and the TCRdb table lists in-frame clones only, not all of them. The table lists about 95,000 clones, roughly four fifths of them singletons. Sequences were derived from peripheral blood, sampled from a patient treated with radiotherapy plus ipilimumab. All receptors come from a human donor with non-small cell lung cancer who had a partial response to radiotherapy plus ipilimumab.

This rearrangement joins TRBV18 to TRBJ2-1, with TRBD2 matching 10 bases. The CDR3 has 16 amino acids. Trimming at V came to 0 bases and at J to 4 bases, leaving 3 bases not matched to a gene. CDR1 and CDR2 (germline): KGHSH, LQKENI. The CDR3 here is CASSPPVLAGYNEQFF. CDR3 bases: TGTGCCAGCTCACCACCGGTACTAGCGGGATACAATGAGCAGTTCTTC.

V usage is TRBV2 and J usage is TRBJ2-4; TRBD1 might be the D (5 bases). The CDR3 is 16 amino acids. Per the germline V gene, CDR1 is SNHLY and CDR2 is FYNNEI. V lost 6 bases to trimming and J lost 0 bases, with 15 bases between them. CDR3 bases: TGTGCCAGCAGGGCAGACAGCCTCCTAGCCAAAAACATTCAGTACTTC. It is translated as CASRADSLLAKNIQYF.

The J gene is TRBJ1-3, the V gene TRBV5-1; 7 bases agree with TRBD1. J was trimmed by 0 bases and V by 4 bases; bases with no gene match: 4. CDR1 and CDR2 from the germline V gene are SGHRS and YFSETQ. This CDR3 comprises 15 residues. CDR3 protein: CASSPDRSSGNTIYF. The DNA for the CDR3 is TGCGCCAGCAGCCCGGACAGGAGCTCTGGAAACACCATATATTTT.

This chain links TRBV4-1 with TRBJ2-1, with 7 positions matching TRBD1. Trimming took 1 base from V and 9 from J; bases not matched to a gene: 6. In germline, CDR1 is MGHRA, CDR2 YSYEKL. This CDR3 has 14 residues. The CDR3 reads CASSQGLRGREQFF. In DNA, the CDR3 is TGCGCCAGCAGCCAAGGCCTTAGGGGGCGTGAGCAGTTCTTC.

The chain is built from TRBV5-1 and TRBJ2-7, with D perhaps matching TRBD1 (6 bases). Germline V gene lookup returns CDR1 SGHRS and CDR2 YFSETQ. V lost 4 bases and J 5 bases, leaving 13 bases between the germline ends. CDR3 length equals 13 residues. The CDR3 is CASSPYRVDEQYF. The CDR3 DNA is TGCGCCAGCAGCCCATACAGGGTCGACGAGCAGTACTTC.

V and J are TRBV5-6 and TRBJ2-7; D is perhaps TRBD1 (6 bases). This CDR3 spans 14 amino acids. Trimming cost V 4 bases and J 3 bases, with 14 bases left between them. Germline assignment: CDR1 SGHDT and CDR2 YYEEEE. This CDR3 is CASSPWPGDYEQYF. The CDR3 DNA is TGTGCCAGCAGCCCTTGGCCAGGGGACTACGAGCAGTACTTC.

The chain uses TRBV27 and TRBJ1-1; TRBD1 matches 8 bases. V shed 5 bases, J shed 1 base, and the junction held 6 bases outside the gene matches. Per germline, CDR1 MNHEY and CDR2 SMNVEV (reference sequence). CDR3 length: 15 residues. The CDR3 here is CASSPWDRQNTEAFF. For the CDR3, the DNA is TGTGCCAGCAGTCCATGGGACAGGCAGAACACTGAAGCTTTCTTT.

The V call is TRBV30, the J call TRBJ2-5; tentatively, D is TRBD1 (6 bases). This CDR3 is built from 14 residues. The germline V and J ends were trimmed by 3 bases and 1 base, with 12 bases remaining between them. From germline, CDR1 is GTSNPN and CDR2 SVGIG (reference sequence). The CDR3 nucleotides are TGTGCCTGGAGCAGCGAGGGGGTCCAAGAGACCCAGTACTTC. This translates into CAWSSEGVQETQYF. Drawing the rest from reference TRBV30 and TRBJ2-5, the complete variable domain is SQTIHQWPATLVQPVGSPLSLECTVEGTSNPNLYWYRQAAGRGLQLLFYSVGIGQISSEVPQNLSASRPQDRQFILSSKKLLLSDSGFYLCAWSSEGVQETQYFGPGTRLLVL.

The table lists this clone with a few counts. This chain joins TRBV2 and TRBJ2-1; 8 bases match TRBD1. Trimming cost V 4 bases and J 8 bases; bases outside gene matches: 10. The germline CDR1 and CDR2 sequences are SNHLY and FYNNEI. The CDR3 has 15 residues. CDR3 protein: CASSVKTGVMHEQFF. The CDR3 DNA sequence: TGTGCCAGCAGTGTTAAGACAGGGGTGATGCATGAGCAGTTCTTC.

V usage is TRBV7-2 and J usage is TRBJ1-1; TRBD1 might be the D (6 bases). Germline V gene data show CDR1 as SGHTA and CDR2 as FQGNSA. The V and J ends lost 6 bases and 1 base respectively, with 12 bases between them. The CDR3 spans 14 residues. This CDR3 is CASRRGGSNTEAFF. CDR3 DNA sequence: TGTGCCAGCAGACGAGGGGGTTCGAACACTGAAGCTTTCTTT.